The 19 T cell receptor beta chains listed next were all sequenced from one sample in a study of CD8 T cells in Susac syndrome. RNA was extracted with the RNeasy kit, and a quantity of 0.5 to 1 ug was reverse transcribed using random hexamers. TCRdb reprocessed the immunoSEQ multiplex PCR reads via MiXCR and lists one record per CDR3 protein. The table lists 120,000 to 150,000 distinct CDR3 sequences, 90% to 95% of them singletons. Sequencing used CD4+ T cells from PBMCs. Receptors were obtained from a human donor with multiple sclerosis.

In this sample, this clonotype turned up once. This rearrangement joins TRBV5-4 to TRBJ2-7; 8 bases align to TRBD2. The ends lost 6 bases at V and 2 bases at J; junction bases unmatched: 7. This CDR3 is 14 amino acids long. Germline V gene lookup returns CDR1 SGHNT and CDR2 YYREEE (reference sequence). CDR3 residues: CASTRSGGPYEQYF. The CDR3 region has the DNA TGTGCCAGCACGAGAAGCGGGGGCCCCTACGAGCAGTACTTC.

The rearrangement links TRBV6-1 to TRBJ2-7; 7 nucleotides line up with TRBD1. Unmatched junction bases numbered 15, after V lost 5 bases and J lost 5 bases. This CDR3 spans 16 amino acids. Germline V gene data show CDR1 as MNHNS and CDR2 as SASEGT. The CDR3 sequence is CASSTPIPRQGHEQYF. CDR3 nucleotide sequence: TGTGCCAGCAGTACACCCATACCGCGACAGGGCCACGAGCAGTACTTC.

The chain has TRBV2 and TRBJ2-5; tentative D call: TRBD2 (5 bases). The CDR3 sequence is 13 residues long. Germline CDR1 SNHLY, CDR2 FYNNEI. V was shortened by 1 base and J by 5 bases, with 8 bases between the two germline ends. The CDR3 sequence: CASSEERRETQYF. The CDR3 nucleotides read TGTGCCAGCAGTGAAGAAAGGAGGGAGACCCAGTACTTC.

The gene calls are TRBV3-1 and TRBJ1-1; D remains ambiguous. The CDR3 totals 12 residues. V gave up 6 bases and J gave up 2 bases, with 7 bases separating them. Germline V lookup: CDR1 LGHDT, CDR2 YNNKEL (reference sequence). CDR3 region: CASSPHNTEAFF. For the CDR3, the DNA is TGTGCCAGCAGTCCTCATAACACTGAAGCTTTCTTT.

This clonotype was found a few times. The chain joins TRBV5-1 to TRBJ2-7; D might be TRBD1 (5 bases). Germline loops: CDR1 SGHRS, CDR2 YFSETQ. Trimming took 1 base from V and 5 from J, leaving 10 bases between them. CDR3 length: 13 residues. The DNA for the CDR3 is TGCGCCAGCAGCTTGATACAGGCCCACGAGCAGTACTTC. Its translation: CASSLIQAHEQYF.

CDR3 amino acids: CSAAPRRGSYNEQFF. The DNA of the CDR3 is TGCAGCGCCGCCCCTAGGCGTGGCTCCTACAATGAGCAGTTCTTC. This chain uses TRBV29-1 with TRBJ2-1; D unclear. V lost 7 bases and J 0 bases, leaving 16 bases between the germline ends. The CDR3 extends over 15 amino acids. Germline V gives CDR1 SQVTM, CDR2 ANQGSEA.

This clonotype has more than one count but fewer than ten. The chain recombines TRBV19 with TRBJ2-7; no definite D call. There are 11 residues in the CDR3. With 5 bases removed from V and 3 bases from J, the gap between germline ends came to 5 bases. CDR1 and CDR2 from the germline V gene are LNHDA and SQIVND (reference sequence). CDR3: CASSSNYEQYF. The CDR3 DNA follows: TGTGCCAGTAGTTCGAACTACGAGCAGTACTTC.

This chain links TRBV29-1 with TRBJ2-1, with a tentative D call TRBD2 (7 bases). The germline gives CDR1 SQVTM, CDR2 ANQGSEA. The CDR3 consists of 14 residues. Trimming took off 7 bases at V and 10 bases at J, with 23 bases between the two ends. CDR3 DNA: TGCAGCGCTGAGGGGGGGGCGGCGAGGCGGGAGCAGTTCTTC. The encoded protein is CSAEGGAARREQFF.

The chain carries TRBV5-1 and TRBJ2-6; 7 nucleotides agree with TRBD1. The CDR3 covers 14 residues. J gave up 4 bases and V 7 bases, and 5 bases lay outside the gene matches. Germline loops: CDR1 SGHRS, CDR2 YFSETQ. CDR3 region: CASRWDSGANVLTF. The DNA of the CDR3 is TGCGCCAGCCGTTGGGACAGCGGGGCCAACGTCCTGACTTTC.

The CDR3 sequence is CASKGTAGYGYTF. CDR3 DNA: TGTGCCAGCAAGGGGACAGCCGGCTATGGCTACACCTTC. The J gene is TRBJ1-2, the V gene TRBV9, with 7 bases aligning to TRBD1. The CDR3 covers 13 residues. Germline-derived CDR1 and CDR2 are SGDLS and YYNGEE. V dropped 6 bases and J dropped 4; count of bases not matched to a gene: 6.

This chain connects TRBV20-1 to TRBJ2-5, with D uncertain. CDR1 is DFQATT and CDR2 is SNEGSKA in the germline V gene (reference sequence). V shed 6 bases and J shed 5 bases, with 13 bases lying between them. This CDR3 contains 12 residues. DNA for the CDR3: TGCAGTGCCGAGCAACAGACGGAGACCCAGTACTTC. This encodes CSAEQQTETQYF.

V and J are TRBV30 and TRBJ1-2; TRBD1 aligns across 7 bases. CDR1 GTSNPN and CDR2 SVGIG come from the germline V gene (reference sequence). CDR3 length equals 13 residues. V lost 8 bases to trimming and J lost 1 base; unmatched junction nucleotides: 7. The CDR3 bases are TGTGCCGGTTTCAGGGACAGTAACTATGGCTACACCTTC. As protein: CAGFRDSNYGYTF.

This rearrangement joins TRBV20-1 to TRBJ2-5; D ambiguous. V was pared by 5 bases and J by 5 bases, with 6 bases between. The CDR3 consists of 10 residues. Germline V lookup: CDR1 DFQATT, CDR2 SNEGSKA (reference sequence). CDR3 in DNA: TGCAGTGCTGTGACGGAGACCCAGTACTTC. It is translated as CSAVTETQYF.

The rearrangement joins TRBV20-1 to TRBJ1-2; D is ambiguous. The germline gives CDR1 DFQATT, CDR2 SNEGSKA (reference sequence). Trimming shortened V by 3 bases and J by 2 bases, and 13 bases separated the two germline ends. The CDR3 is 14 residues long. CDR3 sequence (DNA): TGCAGTGCTAGTGATTCCGCGCTCAACTATGGCTACACCTTC. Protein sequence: CSASDSALNYGYTF.

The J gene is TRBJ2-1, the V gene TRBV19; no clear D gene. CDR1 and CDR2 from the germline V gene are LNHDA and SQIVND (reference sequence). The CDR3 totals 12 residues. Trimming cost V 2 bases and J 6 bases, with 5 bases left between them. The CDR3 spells CASSITPNEQFF. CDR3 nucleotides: TGTGCCAGTAGTATAACCCCCAATGAGCAGTTCTTC.

The CDR3 DNA follows: TGCAGCGTTAAGGGCACCTACGAGCAGTACTTC. Protein: CSVKGTYEQYF. This sequence joins TRBV29-1 and TRBJ2-7; D gene uncertain. V lost 5 bases, J lost 2 bases, and 7 bases lay in between. CDR3 length equals 11 residues. Germline CDR1 is SQVTM and CDR2 is ANQGSEA.

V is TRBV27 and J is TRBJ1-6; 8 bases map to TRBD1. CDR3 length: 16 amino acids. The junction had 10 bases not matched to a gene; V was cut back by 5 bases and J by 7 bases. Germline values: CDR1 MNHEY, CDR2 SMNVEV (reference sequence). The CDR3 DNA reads TGTGCCAGCAGTCAAACCGACAGGGGTCCAAATTCACCCCTCCACTTT. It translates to CASSQTDRGPNSPLHF.

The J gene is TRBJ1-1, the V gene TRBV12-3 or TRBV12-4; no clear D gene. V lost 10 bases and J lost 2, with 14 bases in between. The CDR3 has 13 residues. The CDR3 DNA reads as TGTGCCACGAAATATGGGGATAACACTGAAGCTTTCTTT. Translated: CATKYGDNTEAFF.

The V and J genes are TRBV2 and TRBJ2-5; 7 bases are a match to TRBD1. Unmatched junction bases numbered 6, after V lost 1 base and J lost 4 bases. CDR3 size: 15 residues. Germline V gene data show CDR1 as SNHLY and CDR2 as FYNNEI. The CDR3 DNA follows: TGTGCCAGCAGTGAAGACAGGGGTTCGGGAGAGACCCAGTACTTC. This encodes CASSEDRGSGETQYF. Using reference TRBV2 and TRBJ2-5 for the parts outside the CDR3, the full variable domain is EPEVTQTPSHQVTQMGQEVILRCVPISNHLYFYWYRQILGQKVEFLVSFYNNEISEKSEIFDDQFSVERPDGSNFTLKIRSTKLEDSAMYFCASSEDRGSGETQYFGPGTRLLVL.